This entry concerns a single T cell receptor beta chain. This clone came up once. Its specific antigen is unknown. Qualities for individual bases were not recorded, and no much larger clone is one base off. Healthy HIV-negative adults with no recently reported acute infections or vaccinations were included as donors. Every donor was a Caucasian adult living in Nashville, Tennessee, USA. CD4+ T cells were enriched by magnetic negative selection; naive cells were then positively selected on CD45RA, and the negative fraction formed the memory subset. Blood was obtained by leukapheresis, after which PBMCs were separated by Ficoll-Histopaque density gradient centrifugation and cryopreserved in liquid nitrogen vapor phase. Analytical flow cytometry was used to check the purity and quantity of every magnetically sorted T cell population. Each sorted fraction had its genomic DNA isolated and then quantified by UV absorbance on a Nanodrop 2000c.

TCR CDR3 regions were amplified from genomic DNA by multiplex PCR using the deep immunoSEQ assay. Genomic DNA extracted from each cell subset was distributed evenly over all wells of several immunoSEQ 96-well plates, and each plate served as one replicate. Each replicate PCR for sorted subsets received approximately 220 ng genomic DNA, equal to 28,000 or so T cell genomes. Purified libraries were quantified with a Qubit 3.0 fluorometer, sized on a Bioanalyzer 2100, and re-quantified with the KAPA Library Quantification kit. Every immunoSEQ 96-well plate was sequenced on a dedicated single-read 150-cycle Illumina NextSeq 550 flow cell. On the authors' methods: Because only junctional sequences without quality scores were contained in the immunoSEQ output, filtering matching that applied to full-length reads could not be performed. Sequences were annotated with PyIR, a Python wrapper for IgBLAST v1.9, and V/J genes and CDR3 were assigned using IMGT germline references. Reads with weak V/J assignments (E-value above 1e-6), missing CDR3, stop codons, out-of-frame junctions, or ambiguous translated residues were removed. V3J clonotypes were defined as sequences sharing an identical inferred V gene, J gene, and CDR3 amino acid sequence. To compute the percentage overlap between repertoires, the number of shared unique clonotypes was divided by the size of the smaller repertoire. Repertoire richness was assessed with RTK rarefaction, the Chao1 estimator, and Recon v2.1 estimates of unobserved clonotypes. Generation probabilities for all TCRbeta clonotypes obtained by the gDNA method from a few donors were computed using OLGA. Held by TCRdb, this immuneACCESS table contains in-frame sequences only and omits some clones. Under half of the omission traces to an unresolved V gene where checked; the cause of the rest is unknown. D and trimming were read from the DNA, whereas the V and J calls and clone size are those reported in that table. This sample lists 2 million to 3 million clones; roughly 93% were detected once. Jointly, the top ten make up approximately 0.36% of the sample.

The CDR3 runs 14 residues from the cysteine to the phenylalanine. The DNA shown is the 42-base CDR3, in frame from base 1. V has 4 bases trimmed and J has 10 bases trimmed; junction bases matching no gene number 13. Sequences SGDLS (CDR1) and YYNGEE (CDR2) are obtained from the germline V gene. These data belong to a study of shared clonotypes between healthy human individuals (dated by TCRdb to the early 2020s). About the study as a whole: The cohort comprised a couple of women and three men aged 18 to 49 years. For each donor, CD4 naive and CD4 memory were each given three plates, CD8 naive was given two plates, and CD8 memory was given one plate. To estimate repertoire size and how much clonotype sharing occurs between individuals, the study deeply sequenced the blood TCR repertoires of roughly 5 healthy adults. To increase sequencing depth and limit assay-specific biases, TCR repertoire library preparation and sequencing were carried out by different laboratories using diverse techniques. Leukapheresis yielded between about 0.94 and 8.9 billion PBMCs per donor. Paper-wide results and their limitations: Only blood was sampled, and tissue TCR repertoires likely differ from those in blood. Pairwise subsampling indicated that sequencing depth was expected to affect the degree of clonotype sharing among donors. Naive subsets generally had larger estimated clonotype richness than memory subsets did. The genetic and exposure-history diversity represented was limited by the small number of donors. Compared with non-shared clonotypes, clonotypes shared by all four sorted-subset donors had higher generation probabilities. Approximately 5% of naive CD4, 3.5% of naive CD8, 2% to 2.5% of memory CD4, and around 0.42% of memory CD8 clonotypes were shared across several donors. Incomplete sequencing was indicated by rarefaction of sorted-subset datasets, despite the large sequencing depth.

This chain is built from TRBV9 and TRBJ1-1; 7 bases in between match TRBD1. Source material: naive CD4+ T cells from PBMCs. Per the publication, the cell subset or site label means: CD45RA+ positively selected. This receptor was identified in a man aged 18-30 years in good health. Some clones in this sample may be carry-over from other donors' samples. The CDR3 reads CASSPRDSGGRAFF. The nucleotide sequence reads as follows: TGTGCCAGCAGCCCCCGGGACAGTGGAGGGAGAGCTTTCTTT.